This T cell receptor (beta chain) originates from a study of blood T cell repertoires in COVID-19. Study in general: Samples came from the United States, Italy and Spain, spanning acute and convalescent COVID-19.

Germline V gene lookup returns CDR1 SNHLY and CDR2 FYNNEI. This CDR3 comprises 14 residues. The ends lost 8 bases at V and 2 bases at J; junction bases unmatched: 8. Authors' data handling: Amplification of reference gene primers was used by the study to estimate nucleated cell counts. The data were produced by immunoSEQ multiplex PCR, yet TCRdb's version contains in-frame clones alone and is incomplete. From that table come the V and J calls and clone size; the DNA was used to work out D and trimming. The sample consists of approximately 270,000 clones, about 91% of them appearing once. Enrolment of Seattle patients took place during active infection, and they were followed longitudinally.

The rearrangement links TRBV2 to TRBJ2-5; the match to TRBD1 covers 7 bases. The sequence was collected from a woman under 40 with COVID-19, enrolled during active disease. Sequences were obtained from peripheral blood. This CDR3 reads CASWGTDLQETQYF. Written as DNA, the CDR3 is TGTGCCAGCTGGGGGACAGACCTACAAGAGACCCAGTACTTC.